This TCR beta chain originates from a study of cytomegalovirus exposure and HLA in healthy donors. On this clone itself: Its antigen remains unknown.

Germline CDR1 reads SGHRS; CDR2 reads YFSETQ. The V segment lost 0 bases and the J segment 5 bases; nucleotides outside the gene matches: 8. The length of the CDR3 is 15 residues. The PCR contained 60 Vbeta and 13 Jbeta primers. Data came from immunoSEQ multiplex PCR; TCRdb stores just in-frame clones and leaves some out. The repertoire consists of about 180,000 clones, with about three quarters occurring once and the leading ten covering 1.4% to 1.5%. Points from the study as a whole: Prior analysis indicated that the majority of TCR beta V segments exhibited productivity approximately 90% or approximately 30% of the time. About 150 TCR beta chains were listed as cytomegalovirus-associated.

Specimen: PBMCs. The sequence was obtained from a woman aged 25 to 39 in good health and CMV-seropositive. The chain recombines TRBV5-1 with TRBJ2-7; 7 nucleotides line up with TRBD2. Here the CDR3 DNA reads TGCGCCAGCAGCTTGGAGGCGGGAGCGCACAACGAGCAGTACTTC. Translating it yields CASSLEAGAHNEQYF.